Each of the 25 T cell receptor beta chains below was sequenced from the same sample in a study of CD8+CD57+ T cells in acquired aplastic anemia. Genomic DNA served as template for TCR beta VDJ and CDR3 profiling. TCRdb reprocessed the reads with MiXCR, giving one entry per CDR3 protein. Of 350,000 to 450,000 distinct CDR3 sequences in the sample, 60% to 80% were seen once. Sequenced material: sorted CD4+, CD8+, or CD8+CD57+ T cells (not recorded which) from PBMCs. These receptors were collected from a human donor in good health, serving as a control.

The sample holds many counts of this clonotype. The chain is built from TRBV2 and TRBJ1-1; 10 bases match TRBD1. V lost 5 bases, J lost 5 bases, and 2 bases stayed unmatched. This CDR3 has 13 residues. Germline V gene sequence: CDR1 SNHLY, CDR2 FYNNEI. Written as DNA, the CDR3 is TGTGCCAGCAGTAAGGACAGGGGGACTGAAGCTTTCTTT. The encoded protein is CASSKDRGTEAFF.

As regards this clonotype: The junction departs from germline at one end; a sequencing error may be responsible. This chain uses TRBV14 with TRBJ1-1, with D unresolved. The germline CDR1 and CDR2 sequences are SGHDN and FVKESK. CDR3 length equals 13 residues. The CDR3 nucleotides read TGTGCCAGCAGCGAACATATTGACACTGAAGGTTTCTTT. Amino acids: CASSEHIDTEGFF.

Worth noting for this clonotype: The junction departs from germline at one end; a sequencing error may be responsible. V and J are TRBV5-1 and TRBJ1-6; 9 bases are a match to TRBD1. Germline CDR1 and CDR2: SGHRS and YFSETQ. The length of the CDR3 is 13 residues. The CDR3 DNA reads as TGTGCCAGCAGCGCAGGGCGACAGGGGGACCTCCACTTT. Residues: CASSAGRQGDLHF.

In regard to this clonotype: A read error may produce the germline difference seen at one junction end. The chain combines TRBV7-3 with TRBJ2-5; tentatively, D is TRBD2 (5 bases). The CDR3 is 14 amino acids. The germline V gene has CDR1 SGHTA and CDR2 FQGTGA. The CDR3 reads CASSQEASRKATQF. The CDR3 DNA is TGTGCCAGCAGCCAAGAGGCTAGCCGCAAAGCTACGCAGTTC.

This clonotype was picked up a small number of times. The junction differs from germline at one of its ends, possibly a read error. DNA for the CDR3: TGTGCTAGCAGTCCTCTCTCTAGCGGGGGGGTTTCCTACAATGAGCAGTTCTTC. Its translation is CASSPLSSGGVSYNEQFF. The chain has TRBV7-7 and TRBJ2-1, with TRBD2 matching 12 bases. CDR1 and CDR2 from the germline V gene are SSHAT and FNYEAQ (reference sequence). The CDR3 contains 18 residues.

Concerning this clonotype: Germline is not matched at one junction end, which may reflect a read error. V is TRBV5-5 and J is TRBJ1-1; weak D call: TRBD1 (6 bases). Per germline, CDR1 SGHKS and CDR2 YYEKEE (reference sequence). The CDR3 extends over 17 amino acids. The CDR3, as DNA: TGTGCCACCAGCAGATCTCTGTGGGGGCTGGTGAACACTGAAGCTTTCTTT. It is translated as CATSRSLWGLVNTEAFF.

The DNA of the CDR3 is TGCGCCAGCAGCCAATGGGGGGAGACCCAGTACTTC. Its translation: CASSQWGETQYF. This sequence joins TRBV4-3 and TRBJ2-5; D is possibly TRBD1 or TRBD2 (5 bases each). V gave up 2 bases and J gave up 5 bases, with 6 bases separating them. The CDR3 spans 12 residues. Germline V gene data show CDR1 as LGHNA and CDR2 as YSLEER.

This clonotype showed up many times. The V call is TRBV7-2, the J call TRBJ2-6; D is unclear. The length of the CDR3 is 15 residues. Per the germline V gene, CDR1 is SGHTA and CDR2 is FQGNSA. With 2 bases removed from V and 0 bases from J, the gap between germline ends came to 5 bases. This CDR3 reads CASSLQYSGANVLTF. For the CDR3, the DNA is TGTGCCAGCAGCTTACAGTACTCTGGGGCCAACGTCCTGACTTTC. The complete variable domain, with remaining parts taken from reference TRBV7-2 and TRBJ2-6, reads GAGVSQSPSNKVTEKGKDVELRCDPISGHTALYWYRQSLGQGLEFLIYFQGNSAPDKSGLPSDRFSAERTGGSVSTLTIQRTQQEDSAVYLCASSLQYSGANVLTFGAGSRLTVL.

This clonotype has more than one count but fewer than ten. Lacking the conserved final phenylalanine or tryptophan, this CDR3 likely reflects a read error. The genes are TRBV7-9 and TRBJ2-2; 14 nucleotides match TRBD2. Germline V lookup: CDR1 SEHNR, CDR2 FQNEAQ (reference sequence). The CDR3 is 17 residues long. V dropped 5 bases and J dropped 5; count of bases not matched to a gene: 7. The CDR3: CASSLGLAGAITGELFS. The DNA of the CDR3 is TGTGCCAGCAGCCTGGGACTAGCGGGGGCTATAACCGGGGAGCTGTTTTCT.

This clonotype was counted many times. The rearrangement joins TRBV6-2 or TRBV6-3 to TRBJ2-7; 8 bases line up with TRBD2. The CDR3 has 12 amino acids. Losses at the gene ends were 8 bases for V and 2 bases for J; bases not matched to a gene: 2. CDR1 and CDR2 (germline): MNHEY, SVGEGT. CDR3 DNA: TGTGCCAGCGGGGGACTAGCCTACGAGCAGTACTTC. It translates to CASGGLAYEQYF.

The chain has TRBV12-3 or TRBV12-4 and TRBJ2-7; TRBD1 matches at 7 bases. Germline trimming cut 7 bases from V and 4 bases from J; bases unmatched to any gene: 7. CDR3 length: 13 amino acids. The CDR3 DNA is TGTGCCAGCAACTTTAGACAGGGTTACGAGCAGTACTTC. It encodes CASNFRQGYEQYF.

As to this clonotype: Because the CDR3 is missing its conserved closing phenylalanine or tryptophan, this is likely a read error. V usage is TRBV7-2 and J usage is TRBJ1-2; D not resolved. Trimming stripped 1 base from V and 10 bases from J, with 7 bases between. Germline values: CDR1 SGHTA, CDR2 FQGNSA. This CDR3 is 11 amino acids long. The CDR3: CASSLVVVYTS. DNA of the CDR3: TGTGCCAGCAGCTTAGTCGTAGTCTACACCTCT.

This rearrangement joins TRBV6-5 to TRBJ1-1; D is undetermined. From germline, CDR1 is MNHEY and CDR2 SVGAGI. This CDR3 contains 20 residues. Trimming took off 10 bases at V and 0 bases at J, with 33 bases between the two ends. CDR3 sequence: CAIGERWLDGVVSVNTEAFF. CDR3 nucleotide sequence: TGTGCCATCGGGGAGAGGTGGTTGGACGGAGTGGTTTCCGTGAACACTGAAGCTTTCTTT.

This rearrangement joins TRBV24-1 to TRBJ2-7; D is unresolved. The CDR3 loop spans 15 amino acids. CDR1 and CDR2 (germline): KGHDR, SFDVKD. The V end was cut by 5 bases, the J end by 7 bases, with 20 bases between. The CDR3 nucleotides read TGTGCCACCAGTGCCTCTGCAGAGCTCTGCAATGAGCAGTACTTC. Protein sequence: CATSASAELCNEQYF.

The chain carries TRBV20-1 and TRBJ2-7; 7 positions match TRBD2. Germline CDR1 DFQATT, CDR2 SNEGSKA (reference sequence). The junction had 3 bases not matched to a gene; V was cut back by 0 bases and J by 4 bases. The CDR3 has 13 residues. The CDR3 here is CSARDALAYEQYF. CDR3 bases: TGCAGTGCTAGAGATGCACTAGCGTACGAGCAGTACTTC.

The chain employs TRBV12-5 and TRBJ1-1; the D is unclear. Trimming took 0 bases from V and 0 from J, leaving 17 bases between them. Per germline, CDR1 LGHNT and CDR2 FRNRAP. The CDR3 is made up of 18 amino acids. This CDR3 is CASGLVQSVGGMNTEAFF. The CDR3 DNA is TGTGCTAGTGGTTTGGTACAATCGGTAGGCGGCATGAACACTGAAGCTTTCTTT.

The chain joins TRBV7-8 to TRBJ2-7, with 7 bases lining up with TRBD1. With V trimmed by 6 bases and J by 5 bases, 10 bases remained unmatched. This CDR3 spans 14 amino acids. Germline CDR1 is SGHVS and CDR2 is FQNEAQ. The CDR3 reads CASRTPTGTHEQYF. Here the CDR3 DNA reads TGTGCCAGCAGAACGCCGACAGGGACCCACGAGCAGTACTTC.

With regard to this clonotype: A read error is likely, as this CDR3 ends without the conserved phenylalanine or tryptophan. No DNA is shown, since the ends of the CDR3 on it are uncertain; the CDR3 is the one TCRdb lists. V usage is TRBV7-4 and J usage is TRBJ2-5; the D segment call TRBD1 is taken from the table without a DNA check. Ends included, the CDR3 has 13 residues. Germline assignment: CDR1 SGHVT and CDR2 SQSDAQ. CDR3 sequence: CASSTQDISTRTS.

The rearrangement joins TRBV5-5 to TRBJ2-7; TRBD2 is a possible D gene (7 bases). The CDR3 consists of 15 residues. The V end lost 0 bases, the J end lost 3 bases, and 13 bases lay between the germline ends. The germline gives CDR1 SGHKS, CDR2 YYEKEE (reference sequence). CDR3 protein: CASSLGGGGSYEQYF. CDR3 sequence (DNA): TGTGCCAGCAGCTTGGGTGGCGGGGGCAGCTACGAGCAGTACTTC. Combining the CDR3 with reference TRBV5-5 and TRBJ2-7 gives the whole variable domain DAGVTQSPTHLIKTRGQQVTLRCSPISGHKSVSWYQQVLGQGPQFIFQYYEKEERGRGNFPDRFSARQFPNYSSELNVNALLLGDSALYLCASSLGGGGSYEQYFGPGTRLTVT.

Comments on this clonotype: This may arise from a read error, as a much more abundant clone is one base away. DNA of the CDR3: TGTGCCAGCAGAAGGGGACAGGGCAACGGGGAGCTGTTTTTT. This encodes CASRRGQGNGELFF. The chain is built from TRBV7-2 and TRBJ2-2, with 9 bases matching TRBD1. The length of the CDR3 is 14 residues. Germline CDR1 SGHTA, CDR2 FQGNSA. V lost 6 bases to trimming and J lost 7 bases; unmatched junction nucleotides: 6.

The rearrangement joins TRBV7-6 to TRBJ2-3, with 9 bases that match TRBD2. The junction had 4 bases not matched to a gene; V was cut back by 1 base and J by 2 bases. Germline loops: CDR1 SGHVS, CDR2 FNYEAQ. This CDR3 has 16 amino acids. CDR3: CASSLDPSGTTDTQYF. The CDR3 DNA is TGTGCCAGCAGCTTAGACCCTAGCGGGACCACAGATACGCAGTATTTT.

This clonotype was seen at least ten times. The chain links TRBV9 to TRBJ2-7; TRBD1 agrees at 11 bases. J lost 5 bases, V lost 0 bases, and 1 base had no gene match. This CDR3 has 14 amino acids. The germline gives CDR1 SGDLS, CDR2 YYNGEE. This CDR3 reads CASSVGTGGDEQYF. The CDR3 DNA is TGTGCCAGCAGCGTAGGGACAGGGGGCGACGAGCAGTACTTC. The whole variable domain, filled in from reference TRBV9 and TRBJ2-7, reads DSGVTQTPKHLITATGQRVTLRCSPRSGDLSVYWYQQSLDQGLQFLIQYYNGEERAKGNILERFSAQQFPDLHSELNLSSLELGDSALYFCASSVGTGGDEQYFGPGTRLTVT.

The chain uses TRBV13 and TRBJ2-3; possibly TRBD2 for D (7 bases). Germline CDR1 is PRHDT and CDR2 is FYEKMQ (reference sequence). V shed 6 bases and J shed 2 bases, with 21 bases lying between them. This CDR3 spans 17 amino acids. In DNA, the CDR3 is TGTGCCAGCAGGGCCGAAGGTGCGGGGGCGCCCACAGATACGCAGTATTTT. Translation: CASRAEGAGAPTDTQYF. Based on the CDR3 plus reference TRBV13 and TRBJ2-3, the full variable domain is AAGVIQSPRHLIKEKRETATLKCYPIPRHDTVYWYQQGPGQDPQFLISFYEKMQSDKGSIPDRFSAQQFSDYHSELNMSSLELGDSALYFCASRAEGAGAPTDTQYFGPGTRLTVL.

The sample holds many counts of this clonotype. CDR3 loop: CASSLSRTEEETQYF. The DNA of the CDR3 is TGCGCCAGCAGCTTGAGCAGGACGGAAGAAGAGACCCAGTACTTC. V is TRBV5-1 and J is TRBJ2-5, with no clear D. CDR3 length equals 15 residues. V was shortened by 1 base and J by 3 bases, with 13 bases between the two germline ends. CDR1 and CDR2 (germline): SGHRS, YFSETQ.

Many counts were recorded for this clonotype. The J gene is TRBJ1-1, the V gene TRBV30; 8 bases line up with TRBD1. The CDR3 extends over 15 amino acids. Germline lookup yields CDR1 GTSNPN and CDR2 SVGIG (reference sequence). The ends lost 0 bases at V and 1 base at J; junction bases unmatched: 4. The CDR3 spells CAWSVFGQGNTEAFF. The CDR3 region has the DNA TGTGCCTGGAGTGTTTTCGGACAGGGGAACACTGAAGCTTTCTTT.